The 11 T cell receptor beta chains below all came from one sample that was sequenced in a study of vaccination and CD4 T cells after COVID-19 (dated by TCRdb to the early 2020s). These receptors have no identified antigens. The protocol used for the library was PCR. Instrument used: Illumina iSeq 100. TCR sequencing of DNA from cultured CD4+ T cells used the Oncomine TCR Beta short-read assay at the Johns Hopkins FTIC core. TCRdb reworked the public reads: Q25 trimming with fastp, MiXCR clone assembly, productive beta chains retained. Entries that share a CDR3 protein sequence are merged under the most common genes and DNA. The sample yields some 9,000 distinct CDR3 sequences; less than 70% were counted once. 34% of the sample comes from the top ten. The treatment or condition label for this specimen denotes: approximately 9-day PBMC culture with coronavirus spike peptide pools or control peptides (ViraFEST assay).

Sequenced material: CD4+ T cells from blood, cultured in vitro. These TCRs come from a human donor who had recovered from COVID-19.

The chain carries TRBV11-2 and TRBJ1-1; D is unclear. The CDR3 totals 11 residues. Trimming took 5 bases from V and 7 from J, leaving 8 bases between them. The V gene's germline CDR1 is SGHAT and CDR2 FQNNGV. The DNA of the CDR3 is TGTGCCAGCAGCCTCCAGAGTGAAGCTTTCTTT. Encoded protein: CASSLQSEAFF. The whole variable domain, remainder taken from reference TRBV11-2 and TRBJ1-1, is EAGVAQSPRYKIIEKRQSVAFWCNPISGHATLYWYQQILGQGPKLLIQFQNNGVVDDSQLPKDRFSAERLKGVDSTLKIQPAKLEDSAVYLCASSLQSEAFFGQGTRLTVV.

In its sample, this clonotype was seen a few times. This chain joins TRBV6-5 and TRBJ1-2, with a possible D match to TRBD1 (6 bases). In germline, CDR1 is MNHEY, CDR2 SVGAGI. CDR3 length: 16 amino acids. Between the trimmed V and J ends, which lost 4 bases and 8 bases, there was a span of 23 bases. The CDR3 reads CASSSPRGAGEKGYTF. The CDR3 region has the DNA TGTGCCAGCAGTTCCCCGAGAGGGGCAGGGGAGAAGGGCTACACCTTC.

This clonotype was found once. V gene TRBV9 combines with J gene TRBJ2-5; possible D gene TRBD1, 6 bases. The CDR3 has 15 residues. Germline V gene lookup returns CDR1 SGDLS and CDR2 YYNGEE. Trimming removed 3 bases at V and 2 bases at J, with 14 bases between. The DNA for the CDR3 is TGTGCCAGCAGCGCCCGGGACAACCTACAAGAGACCCAGTACTTC. Encoded protein: CASSARDNLQETQYF. Combining the CDR3 with reference TRBV9 and TRBJ2-5 gives the whole variable domain DSGVTQTPKHLITATGQRVTLRCSPRSGDLSVYWYQQSLDQGLQFLIQYYNGEERAKGNILERFSAQQFPDLHSELNLSSLELGDSALYFCASSARDNLQETQYFGPGTRLLVL.

V is TRBV2 and J is TRBJ2-4; TRBD1 matches 7 bases. Germline trimming cut 4 bases from V and 3 bases from J; bases unmatched to any gene: 6. The CDR3 is made up of 15 amino acids. CDR1 and CDR2 from the germline V gene are SNHLY and FYNNEI. The CDR3 protein is CASSGQGSGKNIQYF. The CDR3 DNA follows: TGTGCCAGCAGTGGACAGGGAAGTGGCAAAAACATTCAGTACTTC.

This clonotype was detected a few times. The rearrangement links TRBV27 to TRBJ2-3; a weak D match, TRBD1 (6 bases). The germline V gene has CDR1 MNHEY and CDR2 SMNVEV (reference sequence). There are 14 residues in the CDR3. Trimming shortened V by 10 bases and J by 2 bases, and 16 bases separated the two germline ends. This CDR3 reads CAIGGGAVTDTQYF. The CDR3 DNA reads TGTGCCATTGGGGGCGGAGCGGTCACAGATACGCAGTATTTT.

The V gene is TRBV5-6, the J gene TRBJ1-2, with D uncertain. Germline V lookup: CDR1 SGHDT, CDR2 YYEEEE. This CDR3 region has 16 residues. The V and J ends lost 0 bases and 4 bases respectively, with 16 bases between them. CDR3 region: CASSLGKNYKSYGYTF. CDR3 nucleotides: TGTGCCAGCAGCTTGGGAAAGAACTACAAAAGCTATGGCTACACCTTC.

CDR3 nucleotide sequence: TGCAGTGCTAGAGATCGCGGGCGCGTACAAGAGACCCAGTACTTC. This gives the protein CSARDRGRVQETQYF. The chain has TRBV20-1 and TRBJ2-5; possible D gene TRBD2, 5 bases. Trimming shortened V by 0 bases and J by 2 bases, and 13 bases separated the two germline ends. The V gene's germline CDR1 is DFQATT and CDR2 SNEGSKA (reference sequence). The CDR3 length is 15 residues.

The CDR3 spells CASSPPGERGGNEQFF. CDR3 nucleotides: TGTGCCAGCAGCCCCCCCGGGGAGCGGGGGGGCAATGAGCAGTTCTTC. The gene calls are TRBV14 and TRBJ2-1; 10 bases align to TRBD2. J lost 6 bases, V lost 4 bases, and 9 bases had no gene match. The CDR3 is 16 amino acids. The V gene's germline CDR1 is SGHDN and CDR2 FVKESK.

In its sample, this clonotype was seen once. The genes are TRBV20-1 and TRBJ1-1; a possible D gene is TRBD1 (5 bases). V gave up 6 bases and J gave up 3 bases, with 14 bases separating them. This CDR3 has 13 residues. Germline V lookup: CDR1 DFQATT, CDR2 SNEGSKA (reference sequence). The CDR3 DNA reads TGCAGTGCCAGGGAGACAGTTTACACTGAAGCTTTCTTT. Translation gives CSARETVYTEAFF.

This clonotype was seen only a few times. The genes are TRBV27 and TRBJ1-1; D unresolved. V gave up 4 bases and J gave up 1 base, with 7 bases separating them. This CDR3 spans 13 amino acids. Germline loops: CDR1 MNHEY, CDR2 SMNVEV (reference sequence). CDR3 sequence reads: CASSWTENTEAFF. The CDR3 bases are TGTGCCAGCAGTTGGACGGAGAACACTGAAGCTTTCTTT.

The J gene is TRBJ2-1, the V gene TRBV2; TRBD2 agrees at 9 bases. After removal of 2 bases from V and 8 bases from J, the junction contained 4 bases not matched to a gene. The CDR3 runs to 14 residues. Germline lookup yields CDR1 SNHLY and CDR2 FYNNEI. The CDR3, as DNA: TGTGCCAGCAGTGAACTAGCGGGACCCCATGAGCAGTTCTTC. Its translation: CASSELAGPHEQFF.